The clone carrying this TCR beta chain showed up many times. CDR1 MNHEY and CDR2 SVGEGT come from the germline V gene. The CDR3 length is 13 residues. Trimming left V 3 bases short and J 1 base short, with 6 bases between. Template material for amplifying TCR beta CDR3 regions consisted of RNA transcripts. HTBI primers were used for first-round RT-PCR of the TCR CDR3. TCRdb re-derived calls from the multiplex PCR reads in MiXCR, one entry per CDR3 protein. The sample contains around 240,000 distinct CDR3 sequences, around 17% of which appear only once. This sample is part of a study of T cells in Graves' hyperthyroidism and ophthalmopathy.

V gene TRBV6-2 or TRBV6-3 combines with J gene TRBJ1-1; no clear D gene. The sequencing input was blood. The clonotype was recovered from a woman younger than 35 with Graves' ophthalmopathy. CDR3 nucleotides: TGTGCCAGCAGTTATACCGAGAACACTGAAGCTTTCTTT. Translating it yields CASSYTENTEAFF.